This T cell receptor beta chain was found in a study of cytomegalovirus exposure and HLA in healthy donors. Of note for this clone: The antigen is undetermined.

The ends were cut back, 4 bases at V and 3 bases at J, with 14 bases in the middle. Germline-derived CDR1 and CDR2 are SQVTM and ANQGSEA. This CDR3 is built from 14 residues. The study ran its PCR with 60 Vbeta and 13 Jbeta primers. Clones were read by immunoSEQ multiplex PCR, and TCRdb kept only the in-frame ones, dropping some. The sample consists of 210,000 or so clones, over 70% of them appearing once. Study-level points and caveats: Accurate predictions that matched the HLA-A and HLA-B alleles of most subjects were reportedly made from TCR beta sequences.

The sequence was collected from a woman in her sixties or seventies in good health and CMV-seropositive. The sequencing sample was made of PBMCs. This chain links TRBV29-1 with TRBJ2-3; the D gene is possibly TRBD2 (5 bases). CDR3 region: CSVVRVGRTDTQYF. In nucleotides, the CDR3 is TGCAGCGTTGTGAGGGTGGGTAGGACAGATACGCAGTATTTT.